What follows are 26 T cell receptor beta chains derived from one specimen sequenced in a study of cytomegalovirus exposure and HLA in healthy donors. 60 Vbeta and 13 Jbeta primers were used in PCR. Profiled with immunoSEQ multiplex PCR; TCRdb holds only in-frame clones, not every one. The data show approximately 100,000 clones, about 79% seen once. The sequenced sample consisted of PBMCs. The receptors stem from a man aged 60-69 years in good health and CMV-seropositive.

This chain uses TRBV6-6 with TRBJ2-3; TRBD1 is a possible D gene (6 bases). Trimming took off 5 bases at V and 5 bases at J, with 14 bases between the two ends. Germline assignment: CDR1 MNHNY and CDR2 SVGAGI (reference sequence). This CDR3 comprises 14 residues. The CDR3 loop reads CASSPRGNVDTQYF. CDR3 coding DNA: TGTGCCAGCAGTCCTAGGGGGAACGTAGATACGCAGTATTTT.

This clone was counted a few times. The rearrangement links TRBV27 to TRBJ1-2; perhaps TRBD1 as D (6 bases). Trimming took off 5 bases at V and 5 bases at J, with 15 bases between the two ends. Germline V gene sequence: CDR1 MNHEY, CDR2 SMNVEV (reference sequence). The CDR3 length is 14 residues. The chain's CDR3 is CASSPRDILYGYTF. DNA of the CDR3: TGTGCCAGCAGTCCGAGGGACATCCTTTATGGCTACACCTTC.

V usage is TRBV6-1 and J usage is TRBJ1-1; perhaps TRBD1 as D (6 bases). V was cut by 5 bases and J by 1 base, with 11 bases left in between. This CDR3 is built from 14 residues. Per the germline V gene, CDR1 is MNHNS and CDR2 is SASEGT. The CDR3 sequence is CASSSGHRNTEAFF. DNA of the CDR3: TGTGCCAGCAGTTCGGGACATAGGAACACTGAAGCTTTCTTT.

The genes are TRBV27 and TRBJ2-5; 11 bases align to TRBD2. The better agreement between TRBJ2-7 and the DNA end casts doubt on the J call. From germline, CDR1 is MNHEY and CDR2 SMNVEV (reference sequence). This CDR3 contains 17 residues. CDR3 residues: CASSFGVAGGRTYEQYF. The CDR3 DNA reads TGTGCCAGCAGTTTTGGGGTAGCGGGGGGGCGAACGTACGAGCAGTACTTC.

J is TRBJ1-1 and V is TRBV21-1; TRBD1 is the table's D call and was not checked against the DNA. TRBV21-1 is tagged as a pseudogene. The CDR3 covers 14 residues. The CDR3 here is CASSKTQGNTEAFF. CDR3 nucleotides: TGTGCCAGCAGCAAAACGCAGGGGAACACTGAAGCTTTCTTT.

The chain combines TRBV6-6 with TRBJ2-2; D remains unclear. Germline V gives CDR1 MNHNY, CDR2 SVGAGI (reference sequence). There are 15 residues in the CDR3. The V end lost 2 bases, the J end lost 0 bases, and 7 bases lay between the germline ends. The CDR3 nucleotides read TGTGCCAGCAGTTACAAGAGAACGAACACCGGGGAGCTGTTTTTT. Protein product: CASSYKRTNTGELFF.

The chain carries TRBV19 and TRBJ1-1; tentatively, D is TRBD1 (6 bases). This CDR3 contains 16 residues. The V and J ends lost 3 bases and 0 bases respectively, with 14 bases between them. Germline CDR1 reads LNHDA; CDR2 reads SQIVND (reference sequence). The CDR3 region has the DNA TGTGCCAGTAGTATTACCCGGGACATAATGAACACTGAAGCTTTCTTT. It encodes CASSITRDIMNTEAFF.

This sequence joins TRBV6-1 and TRBJ2-3, with TRBD2 as a possible D gene (5 bases). Germline CDR1 reads MNHNS; CDR2 reads SASEGT. The CDR3 runs 14 residues. Trimming left V 6 bases short and J 2 bases short, with 12 bases between. CDR3 region: CASSYAGSTDTQYF. CDR3 DNA sequence: TGTGCCAGCAGCTATGCGGGCTCCACAGATACGCAGTATTTT.

The chain has TRBV12-5 and TRBJ2-5; no clear D. V lost 1 base and J lost 7, with 13 bases in between. Germline V gene lookup returns CDR1 LGHNT and CDR2 FRNRAP. CDR3 length equals 14 residues. The CDR3 nucleotides read TGTGCTAGTGGTTTGGATGCATCCCTAGGGACCCAGTACTTC. As protein: CASGLDASLGTQYF.

The chain links TRBV5-1 to TRBJ1-1, with 7 bases fitting TRBD1. The CDR3 length is 14 residues. Germline-derived CDR1 and CDR2 are SGHRS and YFSETQ. Trimming cost V 4 bases and J 4 bases; bases outside gene matches: 7. CDR3 amino acids: CASSGKGAGTEAFF. The DNA of the CDR3 is TGCGCCAGCAGCGGGAAGGGGGCTGGCACTGAAGCTTTCTTT.

This clone turned up a few times. The sample contains more than one DNA sequence encoding this CDR3. V is TRBV14 and J is TRBJ2-5, with D tentatively TRBD1 (5 bases). CDR3 length: 12 amino acids. Trimming removed 4 bases at V and 5 bases at J, with 8 bases between. Germline CDR1 is SGHDN and CDR2 is FVKESK. CDR3 amino acids: CASSPPGETQYF. The CDR3 region has the DNA TGTGCCAGCAGCCCTCCAGGGGAGACCCAGTACTTC.

The V gene is TRBV19, the J gene TRBJ2-2; the match to TRBD1 covers 8 bases. The germline V gene has CDR1 LNHDA and CDR2 SQIVND (reference sequence). The V gene end was trimmed by 5 bases and the J gene end by 9 bases; junction bases not matched to a gene: 5. The CDR3 runs to 13 residues. CDR3 protein: CASSVPGGRELFF. CDR3 in DNA: TGTGCCAGTAGTGTACCAGGGGGCAGGGAGCTGTTTTTT.

This clone has a handful of counts. The J gene is TRBJ2-4, the V gene TRBV6-5; tentative D call: TRBD1 (5 bases). The length of the CDR3 is 13 residues. The germline V gene encodes CDR1 MNHEY and CDR2 SVGAGI. Between the trimmed V and J ends, which lost 0 bases and 6 bases, there was a span of 6 bases. The chain's CDR3 is CASSYSQGNIQYF. CDR3 nucleotide sequence: TGTGCCAGCAGTTACTCCCAGGGAAACATTCAGTACTTC.

Regarding this clone: Other DNA sequences of this sample code for an identical CDR3. The chain combines TRBV19 with TRBJ1-1, with D uncertain. The germline V gene encodes CDR1 LNHDA and CDR2 SQIVND (reference sequence). CDR3 size: 14 residues. V was shortened by 0 bases and J by 0 bases, with 5 bases between the two germline ends. The CDR3 coding sequence is TGTGCCAGTAGTATAGAGGGAGTGAACACTGAAGCTTTCTTT. It specifies CASSIEGVNTEAFF.

This sequence joins TRBV6-1 and TRBJ1-4; weak D call: TRBD1 (5 bases). V lost 5 bases and J lost 8, with 12 bases in between. In germline, CDR1 is MNHNS, CDR2 SASEGT. This CDR3 is built from 13 residues. In DNA, the CDR3 is TGTGCCAGCAGTTCTCCAGACAGAGAAAAACTGTTTTTT. Its translation: CASSSPDREKLFF.

This chain joins TRBV9 and TRBJ2-2, with TRBD1 identical over 9 bases. In germline, CDR1 is SGDLS, CDR2 YYNGEE. CDR3 length equals 16 residues. J was trimmed by 3 bases and V by 3 bases; bases with no gene match: 6. The CDR3 is CASSARDREDTGELFF. CDR3 nucleotide sequence: TGTGCCAGCAGCGCCCGGGACAGGGAAGACACCGGGGAGCTGTTTTTT.

The rearrangement links TRBV14 to TRBJ1-1; maybe TRBD1 (6 bases). The V gene lost 1 base and the J gene lost 10 bases, with 13 bases spanning the gap. Germline V lookup: CDR1 SGHDN, CDR2 FVKESK. This CDR3 is built from 13 residues. CDR3 amino acids: CASSQGRGARAFF. The CDR3, as DNA: TGTGCCAGCAGCCAAGGTCGGGGGGCGCGAGCTTTCTTT.

The J gene is TRBJ1-1, the V gene TRBV6-1, with a weak D call TRBD1 (6 bases). Germline-derived CDR1 and CDR2 are MNHNS and SASEGT. V lost 4 bases to trimming and J lost 7 bases, with 25 bases between them. There are 17 residues in the CDR3. The CDR3 DNA follows: TGTGCCAGCAGTGTGGGATGGACAGAAGTTAGGGTGGGTGAAGCTTTCTTT. This sequence encodes CASSVGWTEVRVGEAFF.

This clone has only a few counts. One end of the junction fails to match germline, which may point to a read error. The V and J genes are TRBV11-2 and TRBJ2-6; 7 positions match TRBD2. CDR3 size: 15 residues. CDR1 is SGHAT and CDR2 is FQNNGV in the germline V gene. The CDR3 bases are TGTGCCAGCAGCTTGAGCGGGACCCATGACGTTTACTCAGATTTC. The encoded protein is CASSLSGTHDVYSDF.

This chain uses TRBV9 with TRBJ2-5, with D uncertain. The better agreement between TRBJ2-7 and the DNA end casts doubt on the J call. Germline CDR1 is SGDLS and CDR2 is YYNGEE. The CDR3 is made up of 14 amino acids. CDR3 region: CASSVDLPSYEQYF. The DNA of the CDR3 is TGTGCCAGCAGCGTAGACCTCCCTAGCTACGAGCAGTACTTC.

The rearrangement joins TRBV7-2 to TRBJ1-4; D may be TRBD1 (5 bases). Germline CDR1 reads SGHTA; CDR2 reads FQGNSA. The V end was cut by 1 base, the J end by 4 bases, with 10 bases between. CDR3 length: 15 residues. The CDR3 nucleotides are TGTGCCAGCAGCTTAGTCGGGGGGAGTAATGAAAAACTGTTTTTT. It yields the protein CASSLVGGSNEKLFF.

The chain recombines TRBV5-1 with TRBJ2-3, with TRBD1 matching 8 bases. This CDR3 is 17 amino acids long. Trimming at V came to 4 bases and at J to 4 bases, leaving 14 bases not matched to a gene. The germline CDR1 and CDR2 sequences are SGHRS and YFSETQ. The CDR3 DNA reads TGCGCCAGCAGCCCCACTCAGGGGGCGCGCGGGGCAGATACGCAGTATTTT. This translates into CASSPTQGARGADTQYF. The entire variable domain, with the rest obtained from reference TRBV5-1 and TRBJ2-3, is as follows: KAGVTQTPRYLIKTRGQQVTLSCSPISGHRSVSWYQQTPGQGLQFLFEYFSETQRNKGNFPGRFSGRQFSNSRSEMNVSTLELGDSALYLCASSPTQGARGADTQYFGPGTRLTVL.

In this sample, this clone turned up many times. The chain has TRBV2 and TRBJ1-5; D call uncertain. Trimming took 4 bases from V and 3 from J, leaving 10 bases between them. The CDR3 sequence is 14 residues long. Germline loops: CDR1 SNHLY, CDR2 FYNNEI. CDR3 residues: CASSAQQPNQPQHF. The CDR3 nucleotides read TGTGCCAGCAGTGCCCAACAGCCCAATCAGCCCCAGCATTTT.

This clone was detected once. The rearrangement links TRBV6-6 to TRBJ2-7, with 9 bases aligning to TRBD2. Looked up from germline, CDR1 is MNHNY and CDR2 is SVGAGI (reference sequence). Unmatched junction bases numbered 8, after V lost 6 bases and J lost 5 bases. The CDR3 is made up of 14 amino acids. CDR3 DNA: TGTGCCAGCAGCCCGGCGGGGGGGGCGGACGAGCAGTACTTC. Translation: CASSPAGGADEQYF.

The rearrangement links TRBV6-6 to TRBJ1-5; D call uncertain. The CDR3 is made up of 14 amino acids. CDR1 and CDR2 (germline): MNHNY, SVGAGI (reference sequence). V was trimmed by 2 bases and J by 6 bases, leaving 11 bases between them. CDR3 loop: CASSYIREGQPQHF. CDR3 nucleotide sequence: TGTGCCAGCAGTTACATAAGGGAGGGTCAGCCCCAGCATTTT.

The chain combines TRBV2 with TRBJ2-7; 10 bases align to TRBD1. CDR3 length: 14 amino acids. Germline V gives CDR1 SNHLY, CDR2 FYNNEI. Trimming at V came to 7 bases and at J to 2 bases, leaving 5 bases not matched to a gene. The CDR3 DNA is TGTGCCAGCACTTCGACAGGGGGCGCCTACGAGCAGTACTTC. Its protein is CASTSTGGAYEQYF.